Presented here are 3 T cell receptor beta chains from one specimen sequenced in a study of CD8 T cells in ankylosing spondylitis. The study, taken as a whole, reports: Seemingly characteristic of ankylosing spondylitis blood was a TCR beta motif consisting of about 8 highly homologous variants.

TCRdb itself ran the 5' RACE reads through MiXCR, one entry per CDR3 protein. The sample lists 200,000 to 250,000 distinct CDR3 sequences; about 17% were seen once. These receptors' antigens are unknown. Sequencing was carried out using blood, either unsorted or a sorted T cell fraction (not recorded which). The receptors were sampled from a male donor with ankylosing spondylitis.

The chain couples TRBV19 to TRBJ2-1, with TRBD2 identical over 13 bases. Germline-derived CDR1 and CDR2 are LNHDA and SQIVND (reference sequence). V was clipped by 3 bases and J by 8 bases; unmatched bases: 4. The CDR3 loop spans 15 amino acids. CDR3 in DNA: TGTGCCAGTAGTATTACTAGCGGGGGGGCTGATGAGCAGTTCTTC. This encodes CASSITSGGADEQFF.

The CDR3 loop is CASCCKDGYTF. The CDR3 bases are TGTGCCAGCTGCTGTAAGGATGGCTACACCTTC. The chain is built from TRBV28 and TRBJ1-2; no clear D gene. The germline V gene encodes CDR1 MDHEN and CDR2 SYDVKM. The V end was cut by 8 bases, the J end by 6 bases, with 10 bases between. The CDR3 extends over 11 amino acids.

This clonotype was counted only a few times. The rearrangement uses TRBV3-1 and TRBJ2-1, with 12 positions matching TRBD2. Germline assignment: CDR1 LGHDT and CDR2 YNNKEL (reference sequence). The CDR3 has 16 amino acids. The J segment lost 4 bases and the V segment lost 1 base, leaving 2 bases of the junction unmatched. CDR3 sequence: CASSQGTSGTYNEQFF. The CDR3 DNA reads TGTGCCAGCAGCCAAGGGACTAGCGGGACATACAATGAGCAGTTCTTC.